This T cell receptor (beta chain) appears in the sequencing data of a study of CD8+ T cells in alopecia areata. The overall study: The study gave treated patients oral tofacitinib at 5 to 10 mg twice daily. Scoring of treated patients' severity used the percentage of affected scalp area. Treatment ran 6 to 18 months, with 6 months of follow-up afterward.

Stated treatment: oral pan-JAK inhibitor, 5-10 mg twice daily. Study results and limitations: Association of baseline CD8+ expansion with response is uncertain owing to one nonresponder.

This clone was seen more than once but under ten times. What it binds is not known. The CDR3 runs to 12 residues. Looked up from germline, CDR1 is SQVTM and CDR2 is ANQGSEA. V lost 4 bases and J lost 8, with 14 bases in between. Extracted RNA was reverse transcribed, and the resulting cDNA served as sequencing template. Libraries were prepared by immunoSEQ multiplex PCR; TCRdb keeps only in-frame clonotypes and omits some of them. The sample includes about 250,000 clones, 60% of them seen just once. The sample consisted of CD4+ T cells sorted from blood, taken around week 54, from a patient treated with tofacitinib. This sequence originates from a human donor with alopecia areata. The chain links TRBV29-1 to TRBJ1-2, with D perhaps matching TRBD1 (5 bases). The CDR3 DNA is TGCAGCGTTGGAGGCGGGGACCAAGGCTACACCTTC. This codes for CSVGGGDQGYTF.